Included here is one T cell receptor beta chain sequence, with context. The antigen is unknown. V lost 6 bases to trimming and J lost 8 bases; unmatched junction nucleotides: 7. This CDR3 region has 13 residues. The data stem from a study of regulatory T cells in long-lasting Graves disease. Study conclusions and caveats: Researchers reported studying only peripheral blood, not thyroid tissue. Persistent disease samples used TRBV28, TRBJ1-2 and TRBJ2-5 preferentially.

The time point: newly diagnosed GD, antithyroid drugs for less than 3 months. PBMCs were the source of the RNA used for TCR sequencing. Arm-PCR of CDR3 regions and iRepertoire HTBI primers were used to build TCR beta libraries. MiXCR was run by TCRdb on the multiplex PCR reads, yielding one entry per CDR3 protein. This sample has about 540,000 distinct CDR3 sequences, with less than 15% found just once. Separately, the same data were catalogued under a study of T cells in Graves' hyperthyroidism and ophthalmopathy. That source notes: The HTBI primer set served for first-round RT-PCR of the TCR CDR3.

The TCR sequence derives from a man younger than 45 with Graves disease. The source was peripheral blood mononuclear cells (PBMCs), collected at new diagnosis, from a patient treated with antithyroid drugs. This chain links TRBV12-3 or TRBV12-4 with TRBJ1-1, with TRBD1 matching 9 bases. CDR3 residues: CASRPAGQGEAFF. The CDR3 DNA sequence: TGTGCCAGCAGACCCGCGGGACAGGGAGAAGCTTTCTTT.